This passage covers 24 T cell receptor beta chains from one sample sequenced in a study of blood T cell repertoires in COVID-19. Data came from immunoSEQ multiplex PCR; TCRdb stores just in-frame clones and leaves some out. The sample yields roughly 90,000 clones, approximately 80% seen once. The sample consisted of peripheral blood. The receptors stem from a woman in her 70s with acute or convalescent COVID-19.

This chain links TRBV7-6 with TRBJ2-2; TRBD1 matches 8 bases. The length of the CDR3 is 16 residues. In germline, CDR1 is SGHVS, CDR2 FNYEAQ. Trimming at V came to 4 bases and at J to 2 bases, leaving 6 bases not matched to a gene. The CDR3 DNA is TGTGCCAGCAGCTCCCGGGACAGGCTAAACACCGGGGAGCTGTTTTTT. Its translation is CASSSRDRLNTGELFF.

CDR3 loop: CASSPESRGQPQHF. CDR3 coding DNA: TGTGCCAGCTCACCAGAGTCGCGGGGCCAGCCCCAGCATTTT. The V and J genes are TRBV18 and TRBJ1-5, with TRBD1 as a possible D gene (5 bases). The CDR3 totals 14 residues. Looked up from germline, CDR1 is KGHSH and CDR2 is LQKENI. V was pared by 2 bases and J by 7 bases, with 12 bases between. The full variable domain, its missing parts supplied by reference TRBV18 and TRBJ1-5, is NAGVMQNPRHLVRRRGQEARLRCSPMKGHSHVYWYRQLPEEGLKFMVYLQKENIIDESGMPKERFSAEFPKEGPSILRIQQVVRGDSAAYFCASSPESRGQPQHFGDGTRLSIL.

The chain links TRBV27 to TRBJ2-1; D may be TRBD2 (5 bases). V was clipped by 5 bases and J by 8 bases, with 19 bases between them. This CDR3 comprises 15 residues. CDR1 is MNHEY and CDR2 is SMNVEV in the germline V gene (reference sequence). CDR3 protein: CASSGFERVSDEQFF. The DNA of the CDR3 is TGTGCCAGCAGTGGTTTCGAGAGGGTCAGCGATGAGCAGTTCTTC.

The chain combines TRBV29-1 with TRBJ1-2; D may be TRBD1 (6 bases). Germline V gene sequence: CDR1 SQVTM, CDR2 ANQGSEA. V was clipped by 3 bases and J by 3 bases, with 11 bases between them. The CDR3 covers 13 residues. The DNA for the CDR3 is TGCAGCGTTGACCCAGGGGATTACTATGGCTACACCTTC. This translates into CSVDPGDYYGYTF.

The chain links TRBV25-1 to TRBJ1-2; D perhaps matches TRBD1 (6 bases). The ends were cut back, 3 bases at V and 3 bases at J, with 8 bases in the middle. This CDR3 contains 13 residues. CDR1 is MGHDK and CDR2 is SYGVNS in the germline V gene. This CDR3 is CASSDQGYYGYTF. DNA of the CDR3: TGTGCCAGCAGTGACCAGGGGTACTATGGCTACACCTTC.

The chain couples TRBV3-1 (or the pseudogene TRBV3-2) to TRBJ1-1; no clear D gene. The CDR3 covers 13 residues. Per the germline V gene, CDR1 is LGHDT and CDR2 is YNNKEL (reference sequence). V lost 6 bases to trimming and J lost 0 bases, with 8 bases between them. CDR3 amino acids: CASSPNMNTEAFF. The CDR3, as DNA: TGTGCCAGCAGTCCTAATATGAACACTGAAGCTTTCTTT.

This chain connects TRBV11-2 to TRBJ1-5; D not certain. The germline V and J ends were trimmed by 2 bases and 7 bases, with 12 bases remaining between them. Germline-derived CDR1 and CDR2 are SGHAT and FQNNGV. This CDR3 comprises 14 residues. The DNA for the CDR3 is TGTGCCAGCAGCTTAAACTCGGGGTCCCAGCCCCAGCATTTT. Translating it yields CASSLNSGSQPQHF.

The gene calls are TRBV28 and TRBJ1-4; TRBD1 aligns across 7 bases. The CDR3 is made up of 15 amino acids. Germline CDR1 MDHEN, CDR2 SYDVKM. The V and J ends lost 4 bases and 6 bases, in that order; junction bases with no gene match: 8. CDR3 sequence reads: CASSSPGTAHEKLFF. The CDR3 nucleotides are TGTGCCAGCAGTTCCCCCGGGACAGCACATGAAAAACTGTTTTTT.

This rearrangement joins TRBV7-2 to TRBJ2-1; 8 positions agree with TRBD2. Trimming took 5 bases from V and 3 from J; bases not matched to a gene: 6. The germline V gene encodes CDR1 SGHTA and CDR2 FQGNSA. The CDR3 is 15 residues long. CDR3 sequence: CASSPLRGGYNEQFF. The CDR3 coding sequence is TGTGCCAGCAGCCCCCTACGGGGGGGCTACAATGAGCAGTTCTTC.

The rearrangement joins TRBV5-1 to TRBJ2-7; D remains ambiguous. Germline V gives CDR1 SGHRS, CDR2 YFSETQ. The CDR3 has 14 amino acids. Between the trimmed V and J ends, which lost 1 base and 3 bases, there was a span of 11 bases. The CDR3 nucleotides read TGCGCCAGCAGCTTGTCGTCGGAGTACTACGAGCAGTACTTC. Its translation is CASSLSSEYYEQYF.

This clone was counted a few times. V usage is TRBV19 and J usage is TRBJ2-7; unclear D gene. The V gene lost 6 bases and the J gene lost 4 bases, with 13 bases spanning the gap. The CDR3 is 13 amino acids. Germline V gene lookup returns CDR1 LNHDA and CDR2 SQIVND (reference sequence). CDR3 nucleotides: TGTGCCAGTAGCCCTTCCCCCTATTACGAGCAGTACTTC. This gives the protein CASSPSPYYEQYF.

CDR3 sequence reads: CASSPRRQGYTEAFF. DNA for the CDR3: TGTGCCAGCTCACCTCGCCGACAGGGGTATACTGAAGCTTTCTTT. The rearrangement uses TRBV18 and TRBJ1-1, with 8 nucleotides matching TRBD1. The length of the CDR3 is 15 residues. Germline CDR1 reads KGHSH; CDR2 reads LQKENI. Trimming took 3 bases from V and 5 from J; bases not matched to a gene: 8.

The chain joins TRBV19 to TRBJ1-1, with a possible D match to TRBD1 (6 bases). V was pared by 4 bases and J by 3 bases, with 18 bases between. Per the germline V gene, CDR1 is LNHDA and CDR2 is SQIVND (reference sequence). The CDR3 has 16 residues. CDR3 loop: CASSTTLNEGDTEAFF. The CDR3 region has the DNA TGTGCCAGTAGTACAACCCTGAATGAGGGGGACACTGAAGCTTTCTTT.

The gene calls are TRBV29-1 and TRBJ2-7, with 7 bases matching TRBD1. Germline loops: CDR1 SQVTM, CDR2 ANQGSEA. The CDR3 sequence is 17 residues long. V trimming: 1 base; J trimming: 2 bases; junction bases outside the gene matches: 14. Written as DNA, the CDR3 is TGCAGCGTTGAAGTAGAGGGGACAGCCCAGAATCCCTACGAGCAGTACTTC. It encodes CSVEVEGTAQNPYEQYF.

V and J are TRBV5-1 and TRBJ2-5, with D possibly being TRBD2 (6 bases). The CDR3 has 16 residues. The V end was cut by 3 bases, the J end by 5 bases, with 20 bases between. Germline loops: CDR1 SGHRS, CDR2 YFSETQ. The CDR3 is CASSSTGTPQAETQYF. In nucleotides, the CDR3 is TGCGCCAGCAGCTCCACCGGGACTCCGCAGGCGGAGACCCAGTACTTC.

This chain uses TRBV12-3 or TRBV12-4 with TRBJ2-3, with TRBD2 matching 7 bases. This CDR3 has 13 residues. V shed 3 bases, J shed 4 bases, and the junction held 1 base outside the gene matches. The CDR3 DNA reads TGTGCCAGCAGTTTGGGGAGGGCAGATACGCAGTATTTT. Translated, it gives CASSLGRADTQYF.

The V and J genes are TRBV4-1 and TRBJ2-1; tentatively, D is TRBD1 (5 bases). Trimming stripped 3 bases from V and 0 bases from J, with 15 bases between. Germline V gives CDR1 MGHRA, CDR2 YSYEKL. The CDR3 is 17 residues long. The CDR3 DNA reads as TGCGCCAGCAGCCAGGATAGTACAGGTAACTCCTACAATGAGCAGTTCTTC. Encoded protein: CASSQDSTGNSYNEQFF.

This clone was seen only a few times. The gene calls are TRBV14 and TRBJ1-4; D not resolved. The germline V gene encodes CDR1 SGHDN and CDR2 FVKESK. The CDR3 has 16 amino acids. Trimming took 0 bases from V and 0 from J, leaving 8 bases between them. The CDR3 DNA follows: TGTGCCAGCAGCCAAGATCTTTCTTCAACTAATGAAAAACTGTTTTTT. Translation gives CASSQDLSSTNEKLFF.

This chain connects TRBV19 to TRBJ1-1; D is uncertain. The length of the CDR3 is 15 residues. The germline V gene has CDR1 LNHDA and CDR2 SQIVND (reference sequence). V lost 4 bases, J lost 1 base, and 13 bases lay in between. The CDR3 DNA sequence: TGTGCCAGTAGTAAGACATCTTTGCCGAACACTGAAGCTTTCTTT. Protein: CASSKTSLPNTEAFF.

The gene calls are TRBV19 and TRBJ1-4; TRBD1 is a possible D gene (6 bases). The germline CDR1 and CDR2 sequences are LNHDA and SQIVND (reference sequence). V was clipped by 8 bases and J by 4 bases, with 11 bases between them. CDR3 length equals 13 residues. CDR3 nucleotides: TGTGCCAGTTCCGACAGGCTTAATGAAAAACTGTTTTTT. Residues: CASSDRLNEKLFF.

The chain recombines TRBV3-1 (or the pseudogene TRBV3-2) with TRBJ1-6; no firm D call. The length of the CDR3 is 14 residues. Trimming stripped 4 bases from V and 7 bases from J, with 11 bases between. Germline V gives CDR1 LGHDT, CDR2 YNNKEL (reference sequence). In DNA, the CDR3 is TGTGCCAGCAGCCCTGAGAATGCCAATTCACCCCTCCACTTT. It specifies CASSPENANSPLHF.

This chain uses TRBV5-1 with TRBJ2-1; a weak D match, TRBD2 (6 bases). Trimming took 2 bases from V and 10 from J, leaving 19 bases between them. This CDR3 has 15 residues. Germline CDR1 reads SGHRS; CDR2 reads YFSETQ. CDR3 amino acids: CASSFAGGSSREQFF. The DNA of the CDR3 is TGCGCCAGCAGCTTTGCCGGGGGTTCATCACGCGAGCAGTTCTTC.

For the CDR3, the DNA is TGTGCCTGGGGTCGACAGGAGTATAGCAATCAGCCCCAGCATTTT. Its translation: CAWGRQEYSNQPQHF. The chain couples TRBV30 to TRBJ1-5; D might be TRBD1 (6 bases). The CDR3 is 15 amino acids. Trimming left V 5 bases short and J 0 bases short, with 14 bases between. CDR1 is GTSNPN, CDR2 SVGIG, per germline (reference sequence).

The CDR3 protein is CASAGQGLEKLFF. The DNA for the CDR3 is TGTGCCAGCGCCGGGCAGGGCCTCGAAAAACTGTTTTTT. This rearrangement joins TRBV9 to TRBJ1-4; a possible D gene is TRBD1 (5 bases). V dropped 7 bases and J dropped 8 bases, with 15 bases sitting between them. Germline V gene lookup returns CDR1 SGDLS and CDR2 YYNGEE. The CDR3 length is 13 residues.